Sequencing of this TCR beta chain was carried out in a study of T cells in Graves' hyperthyroidism and ophthalmopathy. Template material for amplifying TCR beta CDR3 regions consisted of RNA transcripts. TCR CDR3 underwent first-round RT-PCR with the HTBI primer set. TCRdb itself ran the multiplex PCR reads through MiXCR, one entry per CDR3 protein. The sample holds about 250,000 distinct CDR3 sequences; over 20% are singletons and the top ten take approximately 35%. This CDR3 is built from 13 residues. From germline, CDR1 is MNHEY and CDR2 SVGEGT. V was shortened by 2 bases and J by 2 bases, with 7 bases between the two germline ends.

Specimen: blood. The chain is built from TRBV6-2 or TRBV6-3 and TRBJ2-7, with D possibly matching TRBD2 (5 bases). The receptor was derived from a woman aged 40 to 49 with Graves' ophthalmopathy. The CDR3 nucleotides are TGTGCCAGCAGTTACACGGGAACCTACGAGCAGTACTTC. Residues: CASSYTGTYEQYF.